This T cell receptor (beta chain) was documented in a study of T-cell memory formation after mild COVID-19. The study, taken as a whole, reports: From day 15 to 85, contracting clones were balanced between CD4 and CD8, whereas later expanders leaned toward CD4+. Memory cells collected pre-infection included some clones that later responded, suggesting cross-reactive memory joined. Unconfirmed was the SARS-CoV-2 specificity of second-wave clones that peaked on day 37.

The CDR3 has 14 amino acids. Germline V gives CDR1 LGHNA, CDR2 YNFKEQ. V was pared by 3 bases and J by 3 bases, with 9 bases between. TCRdb analysed the 5' RACE reads with MiXCR anew, one entry per CDR3 protein. The sample yields under 200,000 distinct CDR3 sequences, 10% to 15% seen once. About this clonotype itself: Antigen: not known.

The V and J genes are TRBV4-2 and TRBJ1-5; possible D gene TRBD1, 6 bases. This clonotype was sampled from a man aged 18 to 30 who had mild COVID-19 (a few samples of this study predate the infection). Cell type and time point are not known. The material sequenced was PBMCs or a T cell subset sorted from them (not recorded which). CDR3 nucleotides: TGTGCCAGCAGCCAGGGGGCTAACAATCAGCCCCAGCATTTT. It is translated as CASSQGANNQPQHF.